This T cell receptor beta chain was observed in a study of Graves' ophthalmopathy and Graves' hyperthyroidism. Moderate-to-severe activity, with CAS ≥3, NOSPECS ≥4 and duration under 3 months, characterized the donors with ophthalmopathy. Among the exclusions were patients with other autoimmune diseases, uncontrolled infections, pregnancy or lactation. For this clonotype: The antigen is undetermined.

Germline values: CDR1 DFQATT, CDR2 SNEGSKA (reference sequence). V gave up 6 bases and J gave up 5 bases; unmatched junction bases: 16. The length of the CDR3 is 16 residues. General observations from the study: Most thyroid-expanded clonotypes exceeding 0.001 frequency were also found in blood. The model achieved about 64% sensitivity and 72.22% specificity for ophthalmopathy progression.

Researchers took RNA transcripts and amplified TCR beta CDR3 regions from them. Investigators did first-round RT-PCR with HTBI primers, then second-round multiplex PCR. One entry per CDR3 protein, called by TCRdb with MiXCR from the multiplex PCR reads. Of 45,000 to 60,000 distinct CDR3 sequences in the sample, less than 55% were seen once. The origin of this receptor is an adult woman with Graves' ophthalmopathy. Input material: peripheral blood. This rearrangement joins TRBV20-1 to TRBJ1-2; the match to TRBD1 covers 9 bases. For the CDR3, the DNA is TGCAGTGCACGGGGGGGAAGGGACAGGGACTCGTATGGCTACACCTTC. Its protein product is CSARGGRDRDSYGYTF.